Listed below are T cell receptor beta chains from one sample, sequenced in a study of blood T cell repertoires in COVID-19. The repertoire was sequenced with immunoSEQ multiplex PCR; TCRdb's copy has only in-frame clones and lacks some. The data hold roughly 240,000 clones, with 88% observed a single time. Sequenced material: PBMCs or T cells enriched from blood (not recorded which). The receptor source for this set is a woman in her thirties or forties with acute COVID-19. CDR3s leave out the opening cysteine and the closing phenylalanine or tryptophan. Fields, in order: V gene, CDR3 length, J gene, CDR3 protein.

v_gene: TRBV5-1; len: 13; j_gene: TRBJ2-1; CDR3aa: ASSSSGTRGDEQF
v_gene: TRBV3-1/TRBV3-2; len: 11; j_gene: TRBJ1-1; CDR3aa: ASSQAGTTEAF
v_gene: TRBV5-4; len: 10; j_gene: TRBJ1-2; CDR3aa: ASSPRGYGYT
v_gene: TRBV12-3/TRBV12-4; len: 10; j_gene: TRBJ2-2; CDR3aa: ASSDRPGELF
v_gene: TRBV6-1; len: 14; j_gene: TRBJ1-2; CDR3aa: ASSEGVGGGNYGYT
v_gene: TRBV7-9; len: 13; j_gene: TRBJ2-3; CDR3aa: ASNTGAGKTDTQY
v_gene: TRBV6-1; len: 10; j_gene: TRBJ1-4; CDR3aa: ASSEGGGKLF
v_gene: TRBV6-5; len: 13; j_gene: TRBJ2-6; CDR3aa: ASKNGGTGANVLT
v_gene: TRBV10-1; len: 12; j_gene: TRBJ1-2; CDR3aa: ASSGTGFNYGYT
v_gene: TRBV12-5; len: 9; j_gene: TRBJ2-5; CDR3aa: ASGRLGSQY
v_gene: TRBV5-6; len: 11; j_gene: TRBJ2-1; CDR3aa: ASSLPPRNEQF
v_gene: TRBV19; len: 13; j_gene: TRBJ2-1; CDR3aa: ASSIDTGSYNEQF
v_gene: TRBV19; len: 12; j_gene: TRBJ2-1; CDR3aa: ARRMGSPRNEQF
v_gene: TRBV2; len: 13; j_gene: TRBJ2-3; CDR3aa: ASITSGLTTDTQY
v_gene: TRBV27; len: 12; j_gene: TRBJ1-2; CDR3aa: ASSVDRANYGYT
v_gene: TRBV7-2; len: 15; j_gene: TRBJ2-3; CDR3aa: ASSYGGALTSTDTQY
v_gene: TRBV19; len: 13; j_gene: TRBJ1-5; CDR3aa: ASSPPGSGNQPQH
v_gene: TRBV24-1; len: 15; j_gene: TRBJ2-1; CDR3aa: ATSDLFPGLAGVEQF
v_gene: TRBV30; len: 15; j_gene: TRBJ2-1; CDR3aa: AWRGTSGGPSYNEQF
v_gene: TRBV19; len: 12; j_gene: TRBJ1-1; CDR3aa: ASSIERGNTEAF
v_gene: TRBV30; len: 9; j_gene: TRBJ1-2; CDR3aa: AWSHSYGYT
v_gene: TRBV23-1; len: 11; j_gene: TRBJ1-5; CDR3aa: ASRLQGHQPQH
v_gene: TRBV7-2; len: 12; j_gene: TRBJ2-2; CDR3aa: ASSWGQGTGELF
v_gene: TRBV5-6; len: 17; j_gene: TRBJ2-3; CDR3aa: ASSLRMTTSGRYTDTQY
v_gene: TRBV11-3; len: 12; j_gene: TRBJ1-6; CDR3aa: ASSSDRDLSPLH
v_gene: TRBV7-8; len: 13; j_gene: TRBJ2-3; CDR3aa: ASRRLQGAIDTQY
v_gene: TRBV19; len: 12; j_gene: TRBJ2-1; CDR3aa: ASRRTSSNNEQF
v_gene: TRBV9; len: 11; j_gene: TRBJ1-6; CDR3aa: ASSVRPNSPLH
v_gene: TRBV6-2/TRBV6-3; len: 11; j_gene: TRBJ1-1; CDR3aa: ASSYPQGIEAF
v_gene: TRBV7-9; len: 10; j_gene: TRBJ1-2; CDR3aa: ASSLDARGYT
v_gene: TRBV19; len: 14; j_gene: TRBJ1-3; CDR3aa: ASSKPEGALGNTIY
v_gene: TRBV28; len: 12; j_gene: TRBJ1-4; CDR3aa: ASSPGTGFSKLF
v_gene: TRBV3-1/TRBV3-2; len: 14; j_gene: TRBJ2-2; CDR3aa: ASNLAGGPNTGELF
v_gene: TRBV5-4; len: 14; j_gene: TRBJ2-2; CDR3aa: ASSTRLAGRTGELF
v_gene: TRBV7-2; len: 7; j_gene: TRBJ2-3; CDR3aa: AEADTQY
v_gene: TRBV3-1/TRBV3-2; len: 13; j_gene: TRBJ2-5; CDR3aa: ASSQTSGGQETQY
v_gene: TRBV6-5; len: 12; j_gene: TRBJ1-1; CDR3aa: ASSATDQNTEAF
v_gene: TRBV11-3; len: 13; j_gene: TRBJ2-1; CDR3aa: ASSLRQFGYNEQF
v_gene: TRBV5-4; len: 15; j_gene: TRBJ1-6; CDR3aa: ASSAGTGRSYNSPLH
v_gene: TRBV21-1; len: 16; j_gene: TRBJ1-1; CDR3aa: ASSETPGLDPYPTEAF
v_gene: TRBV10-3; len: 10; j_gene: TRBJ1-1; CDR3aa: AIKMGGTEAF
v_gene: TRBV18; len: 13; j_gene: TRBJ1-1; CDR3aa: ASSHGATLNTEAF
v_gene: TRBV6-5; len: 11; j_gene: TRBJ1-1; CDR3aa: ASSYHRDTEAF
v_gene: TRBV9; len: 9; j_gene: TRBJ1-2; CDR3aa: ASSALRGYT
v_gene: TRBV6-4; len: 10; j_gene: TRBJ1-5; CDR3aa: ALGGCNQPQH
v_gene: TRBV4-3; len: 14; j_gene: TRBJ1-1; CDR3aa: ASSLSRTGTNTEAF
v_gene: TRBV10-3; len: 12; j_gene: TRBJ1-2; CDR3aa: AIMGQGAHYGYT